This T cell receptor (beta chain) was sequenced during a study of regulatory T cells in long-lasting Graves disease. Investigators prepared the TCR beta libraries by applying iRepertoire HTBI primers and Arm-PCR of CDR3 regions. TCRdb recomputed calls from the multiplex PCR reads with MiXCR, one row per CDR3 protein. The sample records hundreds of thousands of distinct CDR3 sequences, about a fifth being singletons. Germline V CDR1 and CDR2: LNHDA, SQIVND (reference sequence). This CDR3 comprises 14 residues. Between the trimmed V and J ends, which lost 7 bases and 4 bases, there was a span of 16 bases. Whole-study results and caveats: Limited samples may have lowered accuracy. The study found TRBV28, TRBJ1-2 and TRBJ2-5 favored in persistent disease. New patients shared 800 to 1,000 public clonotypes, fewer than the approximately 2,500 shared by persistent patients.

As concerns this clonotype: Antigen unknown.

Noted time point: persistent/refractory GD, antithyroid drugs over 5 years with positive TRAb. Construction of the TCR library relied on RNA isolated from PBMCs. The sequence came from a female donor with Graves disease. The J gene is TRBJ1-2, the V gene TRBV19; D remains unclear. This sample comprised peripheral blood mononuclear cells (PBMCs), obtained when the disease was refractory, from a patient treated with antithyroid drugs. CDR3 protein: CASNPDSRFYGYTF. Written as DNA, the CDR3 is TGTGCCAGTAATCCCGACTCACGGTTCTATGGCTACACCTTC.